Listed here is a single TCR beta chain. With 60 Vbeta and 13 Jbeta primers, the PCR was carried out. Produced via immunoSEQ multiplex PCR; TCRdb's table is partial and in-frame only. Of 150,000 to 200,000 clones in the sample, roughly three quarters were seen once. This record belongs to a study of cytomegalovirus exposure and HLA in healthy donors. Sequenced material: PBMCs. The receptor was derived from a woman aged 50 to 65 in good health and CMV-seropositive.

CDR3 coding DNA: TGTGCTAGCGGGGAAAAAGGGCGGGAGAGACAAGAGACCCAGTACTTC. Its translation is CASGEKGRERQETQYF. V usage is TRBV7-7 and J usage is TRBJ2-5, with TRBD2 identical over 8 bases. Germline-derived CDR1 and CDR2 are SSHAT and FNYEAQ (reference sequence). This CDR3 has 16 residues.